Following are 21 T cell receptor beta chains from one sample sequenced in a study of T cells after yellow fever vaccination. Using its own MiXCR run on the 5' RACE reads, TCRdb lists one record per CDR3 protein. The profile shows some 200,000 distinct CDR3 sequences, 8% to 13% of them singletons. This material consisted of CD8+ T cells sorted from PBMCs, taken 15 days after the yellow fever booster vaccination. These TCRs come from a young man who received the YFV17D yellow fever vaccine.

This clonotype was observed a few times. The CDR3 is CASSLEATVTYNEQFF. The CDR3 region has the DNA TGTGCCAGCAGCTTAGAGGCCACAGTAACATACAATGAGCAGTTCTTC. This chain connects TRBV11-2 to TRBJ2-1; D is undetermined. The CDR3 is 16 amino acids. V was pared by 0 bases and J by 4 bases, with 13 bases between. From germline, CDR1 is SGHAT and CDR2 FQNNGV.

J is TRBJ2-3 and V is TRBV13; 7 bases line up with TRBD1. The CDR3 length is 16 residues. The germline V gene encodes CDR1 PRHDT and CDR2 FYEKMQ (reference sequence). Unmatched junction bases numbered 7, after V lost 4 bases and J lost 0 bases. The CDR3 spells CASSSTGPQSTDTQYF. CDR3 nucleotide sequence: TGTGCCAGCAGCTCGACAGGGCCACAGAGCACAGATACGCAGTATTTT.

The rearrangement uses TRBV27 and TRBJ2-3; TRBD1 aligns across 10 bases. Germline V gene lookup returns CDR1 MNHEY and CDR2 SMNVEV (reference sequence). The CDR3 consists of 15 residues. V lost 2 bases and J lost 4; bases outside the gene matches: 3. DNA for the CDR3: TGTGCCAGCAGTTTACGGGACAGGGGTCCAGATACGCAGTATTTT. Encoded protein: CASSLRDRGPDTQYF.

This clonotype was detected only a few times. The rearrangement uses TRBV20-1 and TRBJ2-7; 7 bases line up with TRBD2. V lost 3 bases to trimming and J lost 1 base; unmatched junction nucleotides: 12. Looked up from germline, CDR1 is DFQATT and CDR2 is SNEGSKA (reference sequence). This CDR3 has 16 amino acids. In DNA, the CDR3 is TGCAGTGCTAGCGAGAAGAGAAGCGGGGTGTCCTACGAGCAGTACTTC. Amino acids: CSASEKRSGVSYEQYF.

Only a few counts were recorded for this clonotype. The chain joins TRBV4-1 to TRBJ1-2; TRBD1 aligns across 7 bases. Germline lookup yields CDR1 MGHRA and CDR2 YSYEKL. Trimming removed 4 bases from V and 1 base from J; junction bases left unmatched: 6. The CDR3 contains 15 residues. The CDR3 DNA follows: TGCGCCAGCAGCCCAAGACAGGGCCATAACTATGGCTACACCTTC. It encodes CASSPRQGHNYGYTF.

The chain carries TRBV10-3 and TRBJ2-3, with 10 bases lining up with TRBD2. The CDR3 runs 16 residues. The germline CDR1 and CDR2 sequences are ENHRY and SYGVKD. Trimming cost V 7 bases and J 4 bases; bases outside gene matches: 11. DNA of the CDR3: TGTGCCATCAAGTTGACTGCTAGCGGGGGTTCAGATACGCAGTATTTT. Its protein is CAIKLTASGGSDTQYF.

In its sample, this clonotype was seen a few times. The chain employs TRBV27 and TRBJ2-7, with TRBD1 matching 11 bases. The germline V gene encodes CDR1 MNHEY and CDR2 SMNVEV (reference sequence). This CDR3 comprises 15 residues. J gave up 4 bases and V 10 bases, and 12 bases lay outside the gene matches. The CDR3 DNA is TGTGCCACCAAAGTGTCGGGACAGGGGGAGTACGAGCAGTACTTC. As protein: CATKVSGQGEYEQYF.

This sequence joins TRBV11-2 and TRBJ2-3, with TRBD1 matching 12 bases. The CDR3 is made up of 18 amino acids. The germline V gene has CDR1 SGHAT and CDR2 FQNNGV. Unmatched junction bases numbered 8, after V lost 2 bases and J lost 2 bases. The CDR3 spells CASSLTRAGQGATDTQYF. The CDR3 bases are TGTGCCAGCAGCTTAACCCGCGCGGGACAGGGGGCCACAGATACGCAGTATTTT.

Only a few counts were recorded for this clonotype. CDR3 loop: CASSQGGGLSYEQYF. Here the CDR3 DNA reads TGCGCCAGCAGCCAAGGGGGGGGCCTCTCCTACGAGCAGTACTTC. The genes are TRBV4-1 and TRBJ2-7; possible D gene TRBD2, 7 bases. Germline V CDR1 and CDR2: MGHRA, YSYEKL. V was shortened by 1 base and J by 0 bases, with 10 bases between the two germline ends. The CDR3 consists of 15 residues.

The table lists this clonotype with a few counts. The CDR3: CASTGIGGSYNEQFF. The DNA of the CDR3 is TGTGCCAGCACCGGGATAGGGGGCAGCTACAATGAGCAGTTCTTC. The V gene is TRBV7-9, the J gene TRBJ2-1; 7 nucleotides agree with TRBD1. The trim removed 7 bases at V and 3 bases at J, leaving 9 bases unmatched. Germline V lookup: CDR1 SEHNR, CDR2 FQNEAQ (reference sequence). The CDR3 has 15 residues.

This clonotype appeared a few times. CDR3 sequence reads: CASSSRDRGKGNTIYF. The CDR3 bases are TGTGCCAGCAGTTCCCGGGACAGGGGCAAGGGAAACACCATATATTTT. This chain connects TRBV28 to TRBJ1-3; 10 nucleotides align to TRBD1. The germline V gene has CDR1 MDHEN and CDR2 SYDVKM. This CDR3 has 16 amino acids. After removal of 4 bases from V and 4 bases from J, the junction contained 7 bases not matched to a gene. Full variable domain (rest looked up from reference TRBV28 and TRBJ1-3): DVKVTQSSRYLVKRTGEKVFLECVQDMDHENMFWYRQDPGLGLRLIYFSYDVKMKEKGDIPEGYSVSREKKERFSLILESASTNQTSMYLCASSSRDRGKGNTIYFGEGSWLTVV.

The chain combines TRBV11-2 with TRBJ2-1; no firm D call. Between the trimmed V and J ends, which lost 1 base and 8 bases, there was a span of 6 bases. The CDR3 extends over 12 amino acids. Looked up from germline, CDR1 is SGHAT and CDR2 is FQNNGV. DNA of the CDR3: TGTGCCAGCAGCTTAGTAGGCGATGAGCAGTTCTTC. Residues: CASSLVGDEQFF. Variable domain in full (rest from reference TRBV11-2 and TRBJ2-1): EAGVAQSPRYKIIEKRQSVAFWCNPISGHATLYWYQQILGQGPKLLIQFQNNGVVDDSQLPKDRFSAERLKGVDSTLKIQPAKLEDSAVYLCASSLVGDEQFFGPGTRLTVL.

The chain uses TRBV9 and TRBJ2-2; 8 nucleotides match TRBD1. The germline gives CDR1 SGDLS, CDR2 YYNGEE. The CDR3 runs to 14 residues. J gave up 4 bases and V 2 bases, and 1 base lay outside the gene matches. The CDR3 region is CASSVDRATGELFF. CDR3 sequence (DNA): TGTGCCAGCAGCGTGGACAGGGCCACCGGGGAGCTGTTTTTT. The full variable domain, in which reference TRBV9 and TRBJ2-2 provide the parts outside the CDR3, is DSGVTQTPKHLITATGQRVTLRCSPRSGDLSVYWYQQSLDQGLQFLIQYYNGEERAKGNILERFSAQQFPDLHSELNLSSLELGDSALYFCASSVDRATGELFFGEGSRLTVL.

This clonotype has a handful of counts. The CDR3 DNA reads as TGCAGTGCTAGGACGGAGCTAGCGCCCCCCGGGGAGCTGTTTTTT. This gives the protein CSARTELAPPGELFF. The rearrangement uses TRBV20-1 and TRBJ2-2; D might be TRBD2 (6 bases). The V and J ends lost 3 bases and 6 bases respectively, with 17 bases between them. The CDR3 is 15 amino acids. The germline gives CDR1 DFQATT, CDR2 SNEGSKA (reference sequence).

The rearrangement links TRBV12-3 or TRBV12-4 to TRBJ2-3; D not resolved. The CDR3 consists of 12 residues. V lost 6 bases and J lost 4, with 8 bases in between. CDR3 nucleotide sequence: TGTGCCAGCAGCCTCAGGCCAGATACGCAGTATTTT. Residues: CASSLRPDTQYF.

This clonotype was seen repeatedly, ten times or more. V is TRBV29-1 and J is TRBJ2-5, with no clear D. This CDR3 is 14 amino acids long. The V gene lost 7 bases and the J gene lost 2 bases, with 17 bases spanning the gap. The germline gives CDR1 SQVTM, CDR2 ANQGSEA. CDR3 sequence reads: CSAPRSQEQETQYF. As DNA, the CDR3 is TGCAGCGCCCCGCGGTCTCAGGAGCAAGAGACCCAGTACTTC.

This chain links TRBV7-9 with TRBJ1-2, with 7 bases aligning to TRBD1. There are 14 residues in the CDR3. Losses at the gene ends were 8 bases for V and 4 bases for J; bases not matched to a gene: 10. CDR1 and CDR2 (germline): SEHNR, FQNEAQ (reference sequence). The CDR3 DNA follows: TGTGCCAGCGGGACCGGGACAGTGACCTATGGCTACACCTTC. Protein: CASGTGTVTYGYTF.

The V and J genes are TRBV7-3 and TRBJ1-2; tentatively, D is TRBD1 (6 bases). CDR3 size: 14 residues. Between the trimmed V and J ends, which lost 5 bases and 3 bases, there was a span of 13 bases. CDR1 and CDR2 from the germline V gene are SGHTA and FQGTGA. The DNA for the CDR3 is TGTGCCAGCAGCCCCGAGGGGGGAGACTATGGCTACACCTTC. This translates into CASSPEGGDYGYTF.

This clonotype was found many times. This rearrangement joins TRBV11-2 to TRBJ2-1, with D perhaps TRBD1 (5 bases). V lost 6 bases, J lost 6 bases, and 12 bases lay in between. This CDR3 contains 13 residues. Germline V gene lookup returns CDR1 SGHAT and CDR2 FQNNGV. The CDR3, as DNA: TGTGCCAGCAGTTGGGGCCCTACCAATGAGCAGTTCTTC. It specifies CASSWGPTNEQFF.

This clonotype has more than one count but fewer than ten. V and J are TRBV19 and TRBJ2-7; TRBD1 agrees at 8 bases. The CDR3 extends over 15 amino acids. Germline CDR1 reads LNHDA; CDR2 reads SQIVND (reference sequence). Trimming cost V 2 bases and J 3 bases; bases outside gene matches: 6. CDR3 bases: TGTGCCAGTAGTATATACCAGGGGGCTATCTACGAGCAGTACTTC. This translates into CASSIYQGAIYEQYF.

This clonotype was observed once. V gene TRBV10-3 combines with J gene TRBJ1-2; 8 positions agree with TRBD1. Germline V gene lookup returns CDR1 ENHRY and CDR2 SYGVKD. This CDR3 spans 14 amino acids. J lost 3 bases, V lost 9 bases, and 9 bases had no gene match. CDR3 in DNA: TGTGCCATTCGTTTGACAGGGGAGGACTATGGCTACACCTTC. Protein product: CAIRLTGEDYGYTF.